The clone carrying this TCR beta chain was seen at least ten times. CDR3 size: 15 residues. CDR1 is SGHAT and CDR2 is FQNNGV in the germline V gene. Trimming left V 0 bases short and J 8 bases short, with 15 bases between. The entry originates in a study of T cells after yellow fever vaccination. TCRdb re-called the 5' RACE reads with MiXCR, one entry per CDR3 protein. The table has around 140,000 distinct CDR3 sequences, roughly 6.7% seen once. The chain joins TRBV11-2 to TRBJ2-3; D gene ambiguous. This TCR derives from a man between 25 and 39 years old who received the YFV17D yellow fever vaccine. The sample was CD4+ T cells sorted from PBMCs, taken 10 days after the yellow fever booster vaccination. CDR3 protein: CASSLEGIGFSTQYF. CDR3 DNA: TGTGCCAGCAGCTTAGAAGGGATCGGGTTTAGTACGCAGTATTTT.